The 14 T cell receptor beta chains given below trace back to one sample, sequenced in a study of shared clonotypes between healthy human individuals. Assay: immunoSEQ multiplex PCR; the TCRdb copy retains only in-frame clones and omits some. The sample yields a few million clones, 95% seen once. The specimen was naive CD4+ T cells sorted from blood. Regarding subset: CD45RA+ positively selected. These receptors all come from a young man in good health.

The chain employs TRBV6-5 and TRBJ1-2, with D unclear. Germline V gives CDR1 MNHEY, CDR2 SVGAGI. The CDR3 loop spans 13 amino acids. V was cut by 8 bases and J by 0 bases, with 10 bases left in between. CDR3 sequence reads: CASRSGSNYGYTF. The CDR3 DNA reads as TGTGCCAGCCGGTCGGGCTCTAACTATGGCTACACCTTC.

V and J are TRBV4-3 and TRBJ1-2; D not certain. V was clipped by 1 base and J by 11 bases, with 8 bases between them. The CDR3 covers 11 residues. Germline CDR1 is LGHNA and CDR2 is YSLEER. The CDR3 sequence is CASSQGRDYTF. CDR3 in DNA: TGCGCCAGCAGCCAAGGTCGAGATTACACCTTC.

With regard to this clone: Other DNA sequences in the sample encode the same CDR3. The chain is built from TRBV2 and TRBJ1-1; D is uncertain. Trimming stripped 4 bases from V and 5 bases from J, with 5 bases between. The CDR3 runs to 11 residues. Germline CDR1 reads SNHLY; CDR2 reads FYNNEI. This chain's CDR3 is CASSAGTEAFF. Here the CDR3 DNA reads TGTGCCAGCAGTGCGGGAACTGAAGCTTTCTTT.

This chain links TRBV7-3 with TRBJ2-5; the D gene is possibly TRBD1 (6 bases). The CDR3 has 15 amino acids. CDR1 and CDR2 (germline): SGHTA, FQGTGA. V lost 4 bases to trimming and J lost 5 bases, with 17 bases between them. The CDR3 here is CASSSGDGGAETQYF. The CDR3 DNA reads TGTGCCAGCAGCTCCGGCGATGGGGGCGCGGAGACCCAGTACTTC.

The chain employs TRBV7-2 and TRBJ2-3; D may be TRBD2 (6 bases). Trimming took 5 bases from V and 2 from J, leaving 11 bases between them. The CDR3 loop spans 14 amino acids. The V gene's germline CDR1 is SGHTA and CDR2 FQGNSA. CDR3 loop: CASSRDFYTDTQYF. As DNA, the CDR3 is TGTGCCAGCAGCCGGGACTTCTACACAGATACGCAGTATTTT.

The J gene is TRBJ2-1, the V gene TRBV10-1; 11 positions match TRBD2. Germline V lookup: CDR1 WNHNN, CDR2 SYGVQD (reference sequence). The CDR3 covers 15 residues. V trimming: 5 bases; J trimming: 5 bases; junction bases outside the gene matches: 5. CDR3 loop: CASSLTSGKNNEQFF. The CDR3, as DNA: TGCGCCAGCAGTTTGACTAGCGGGAAAAACAATGAGCAGTTCTTC.

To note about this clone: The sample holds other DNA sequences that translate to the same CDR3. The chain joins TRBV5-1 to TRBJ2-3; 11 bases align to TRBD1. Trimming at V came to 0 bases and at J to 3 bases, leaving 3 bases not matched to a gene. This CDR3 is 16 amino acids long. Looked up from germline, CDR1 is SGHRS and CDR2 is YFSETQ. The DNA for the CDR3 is TGCGCCAGCAGCTTGGGAGGGACAGGGGGAACAGATACGCAGTATTTT. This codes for CASSLGGTGGTDTQYF. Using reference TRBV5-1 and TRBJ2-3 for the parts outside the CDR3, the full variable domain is KAGVTQTPRYLIKTRGQQVTLSCSPISGHRSVSWYQQTPGQGLQFLFEYFSETQRNKGNFPGRFSGRQFSNSRSEMNVSTLELGDSALYLCASSLGGTGGTDTQYFGPGTRLTVL.

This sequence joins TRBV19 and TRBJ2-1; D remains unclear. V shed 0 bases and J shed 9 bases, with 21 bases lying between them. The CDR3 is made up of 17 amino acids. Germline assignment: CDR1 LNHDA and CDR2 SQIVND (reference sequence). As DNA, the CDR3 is TGTGCCAGTAGTATAGAGTTTCCGGTGGTAAATCTAGGTGAGCAGTTCTTC. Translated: CASSIEFPVVNLGEQFF.

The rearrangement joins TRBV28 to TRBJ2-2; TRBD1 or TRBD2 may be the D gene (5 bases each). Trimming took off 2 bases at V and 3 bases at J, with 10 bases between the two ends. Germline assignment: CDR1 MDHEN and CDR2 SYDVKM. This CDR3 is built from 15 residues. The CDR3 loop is CASSLLRGYTGELFF. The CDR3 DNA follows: TGTGCCAGCAGTTTACTGAGGGGTTACACCGGGGAGCTGTTTTTT.

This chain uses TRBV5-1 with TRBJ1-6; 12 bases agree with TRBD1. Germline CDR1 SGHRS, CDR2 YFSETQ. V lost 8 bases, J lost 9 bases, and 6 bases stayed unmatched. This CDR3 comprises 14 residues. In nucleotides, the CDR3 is TGCGCCAGTCAACCGGGACAGGGGGCTTCACCCCTCCACTTT. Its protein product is CASQPGQGASPLHF.

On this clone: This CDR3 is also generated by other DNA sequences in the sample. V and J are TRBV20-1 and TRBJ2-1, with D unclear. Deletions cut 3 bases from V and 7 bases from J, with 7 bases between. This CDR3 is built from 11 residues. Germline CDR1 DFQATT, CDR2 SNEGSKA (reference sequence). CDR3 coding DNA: TGCAGTGCTAGTGTAGGTAATGAGCAGTTCTTC. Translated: CSASVGNEQFF.

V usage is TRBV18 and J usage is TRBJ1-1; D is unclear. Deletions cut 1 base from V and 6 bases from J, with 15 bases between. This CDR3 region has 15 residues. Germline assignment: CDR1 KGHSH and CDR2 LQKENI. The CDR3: CASSPRGKGTSEAFF. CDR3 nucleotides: TGTGCCAGCTCACCACGTGGGAAGGGAACATCTGAAGCTTTCTTT. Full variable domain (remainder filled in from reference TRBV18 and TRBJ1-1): NAGVMQNPRHLVRRRGQEARLRCSPMKGHSHVYWYRQLPEEGLKFMVYLQKENIIDESGMPKERFSAEFPKEGPSILRIQQVVRGDSAAYFCASSPRGKGTSEAFFGQGTRLTVV.

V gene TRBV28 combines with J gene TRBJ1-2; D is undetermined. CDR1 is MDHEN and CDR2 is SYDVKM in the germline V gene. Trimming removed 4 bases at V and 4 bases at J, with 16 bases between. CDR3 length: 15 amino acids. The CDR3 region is CASSSSRGRGYGYTF. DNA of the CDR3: TGTGCCAGCAGTTCCAGCCGAGGACGGGGCTATGGCTACACCTTC.

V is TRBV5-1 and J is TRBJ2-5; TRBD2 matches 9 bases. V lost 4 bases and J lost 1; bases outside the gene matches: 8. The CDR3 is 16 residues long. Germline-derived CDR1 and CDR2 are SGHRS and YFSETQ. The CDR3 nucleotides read TGCGCCAGCAGCGTCATCTTAGCGGGAGTCCAAGAGACCCAGTACTTC. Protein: CASSVILAGVQETQYF. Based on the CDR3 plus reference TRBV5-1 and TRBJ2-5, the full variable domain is KAGVTQTPRYLIKTRGQQVTLSCSPISGHRSVSWYQQTPGQGLQFLFEYFSETQRNKGNFPGRFSGRQFSNSRSEMNVSTLELGDSALYLCASSVILAGVQETQYFGPGTRLLVL.